This is a list of T cell receptor beta chains from one sample in a study of control samples from healthy donors and cancer patients. Libraries were prepared by immunoSEQ multiplex PCR; TCRdb keeps only in-frame clonotypes and omits some of them. The sample lists about 50,000 clones, approximately 94% occurring once. Sequenced material: blood. Receptor source: a man aged 25-45 years in good health. Each CDR3 is given with its conserved first and last residue. D genes are given only for firm matches.

v_call,j_call,d_call,cdr3_nt,cdr3_aa
TRBV10-1,TRBJ2-6,TRBD1,TGCGCCAGCAGTGAGGGCCCCCCGTACGGACAGGGGGCAGGCGGGGCCAACGTCCTGACTTTC,CASSEGPPYGQGAGGANVLTF
TRBV30,TRBJ2-3,TRBD2,TGTGCCTGGAGTGTTAGCGGGGGGGTAGATACGCAGTATTTT,CAWSVSGGVDTQYF
TRBV9,TRBJ2-7,NA,TGTGCCAGCAGCGTAGGCGACAGCCATTACTCCTACGAGCAGTACTTC,CASSVGDSHYSYEQYF
TRBV5-6,TRBJ1-3,NA,TGTGCCAGCAGCTTGACAGGGCGCTCTGGAAACACCATATATTTT,CASSLTGRSGNTIYF
TRBV6-5,TRBJ1-5,NA,TGTGCCAGCAGCGCCGGGACATTAAGCAATCAGCCCCAGCATTTT,CASSAGTLSNQPQHF
TRBV6-4,TRBJ2-7,TRBD2,TGTGCCAGCAGTGCGAGCGGGAGGGTCGACGAGCAGTACTTC,CASSASGRVDEQYF
TRBV5-1,TRBJ2-3,TRBD2,TGCGCCAGCAGCTCCTCTCTTCTGACTAGCGGGAGAGGAGATACGCAGTATTTT,CASSSSLLTSGRGDTQYF
TRBV28,TRBJ1-1,TRBD1,TGTGCCAGCAGCTCACAGGGGGCATCTGAAGCTTTCTTT,CASSSQGASEAFF
TRBV9,TRBJ2-1,NA,TGTGCCAGCAGCGTAGTAGGGGGATCCTACAATGAGCAGTTCTTC,CASSVVGGSYNEQFF
TRBV12-3/TRBV12-4,TRBJ1-4,NA,TGTGCCAGCGGACCAGGGGCTACTGAACTGTTTTTT,CASGPGATELFF
TRBV7-2,TRBJ2-7,NA,TGTGCCAGCAGCCGGAAAGGCGGGACTCCGGACTACGAGCAGTACTTC,CASSRKGGTPDYEQYF